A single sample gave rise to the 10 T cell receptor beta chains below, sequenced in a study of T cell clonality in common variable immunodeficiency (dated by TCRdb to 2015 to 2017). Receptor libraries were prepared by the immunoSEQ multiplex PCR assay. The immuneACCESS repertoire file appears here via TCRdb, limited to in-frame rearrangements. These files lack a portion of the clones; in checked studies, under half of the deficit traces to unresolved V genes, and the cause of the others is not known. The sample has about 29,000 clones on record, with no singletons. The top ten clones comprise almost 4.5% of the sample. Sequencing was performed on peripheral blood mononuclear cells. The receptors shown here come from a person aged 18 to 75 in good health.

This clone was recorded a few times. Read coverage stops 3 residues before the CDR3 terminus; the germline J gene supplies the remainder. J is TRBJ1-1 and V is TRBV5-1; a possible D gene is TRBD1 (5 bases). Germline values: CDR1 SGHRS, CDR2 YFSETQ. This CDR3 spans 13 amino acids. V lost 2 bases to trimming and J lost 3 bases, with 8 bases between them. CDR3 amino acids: CASSFSGDTEAFF. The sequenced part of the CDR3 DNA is TGCGCCAGCAGCTTTTCGGGGGACACTGAA. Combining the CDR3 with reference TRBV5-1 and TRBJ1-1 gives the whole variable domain KAGVTQTPRYLIKTRGQQVTLSCSPISGHRSVSWYQQTPGQGLQFLFEYFSETQRNKGNFPGRFSGRQFSNSRSEMNVSTLELGDSALYLCASSFSGDTEAFFGQGTRLTVV.

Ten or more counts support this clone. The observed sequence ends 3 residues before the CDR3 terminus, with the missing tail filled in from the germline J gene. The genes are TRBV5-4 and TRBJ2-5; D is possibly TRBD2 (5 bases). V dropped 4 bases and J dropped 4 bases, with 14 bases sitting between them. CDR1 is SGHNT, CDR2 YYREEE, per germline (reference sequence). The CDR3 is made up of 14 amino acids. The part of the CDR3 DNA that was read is TGTGCCAGCAGCGCTAAACTAGGCGGAGAGACC. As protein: CASSAKLGGET. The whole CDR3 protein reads CASSAKLGGETQYF. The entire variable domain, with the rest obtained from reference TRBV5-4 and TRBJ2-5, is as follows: ETGVTQSPTHLIKTRGQQVTLRCSSQSGHNTVSWYQQALGQGPQFIFQYYREEENGRGNFPPRFSGLQFPNYSSELNVNALELDDSALYLCASSAKLGGETQYFGPGTRLLVL.

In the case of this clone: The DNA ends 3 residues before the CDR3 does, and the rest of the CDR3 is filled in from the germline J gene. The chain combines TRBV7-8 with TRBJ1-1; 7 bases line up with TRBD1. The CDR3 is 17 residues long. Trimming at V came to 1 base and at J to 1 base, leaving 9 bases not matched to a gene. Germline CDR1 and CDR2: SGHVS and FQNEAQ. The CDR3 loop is CASSLGEGGLRNTEAFF. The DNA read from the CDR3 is TGTGCCAGCAGCTTAGGTGAAGGGGGCCTTAGGAACACTGAA. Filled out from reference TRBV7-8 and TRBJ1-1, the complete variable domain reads GAGVSQSPRYKVAKRGQDVALRCDPISGHVSLFWYQQALGQGPEFLTYFQNEAQLDKSGLPSDRFFAERPEGSVSTLKIQRTQQEDSAVYLCASSLGEGGLRNTEAFFGQGTRLTVV.

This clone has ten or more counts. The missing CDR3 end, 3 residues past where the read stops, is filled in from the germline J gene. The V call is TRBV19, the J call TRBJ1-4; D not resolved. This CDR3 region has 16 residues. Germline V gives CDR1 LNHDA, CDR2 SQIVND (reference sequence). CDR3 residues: CATKTPSAFGWEELFF. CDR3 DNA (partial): TGTGCCACCAAAACGCCTAGCGCGTTCGGATGGGAAGAA.

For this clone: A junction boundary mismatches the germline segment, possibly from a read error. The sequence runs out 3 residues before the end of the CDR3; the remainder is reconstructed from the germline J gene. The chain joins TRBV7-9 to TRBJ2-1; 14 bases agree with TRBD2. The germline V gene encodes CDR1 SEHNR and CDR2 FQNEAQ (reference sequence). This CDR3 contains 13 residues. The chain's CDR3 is CSSKGLAGDEQFF. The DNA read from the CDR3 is TGTTCCAGCAAGGGACTAGCGGGAGATGAG.

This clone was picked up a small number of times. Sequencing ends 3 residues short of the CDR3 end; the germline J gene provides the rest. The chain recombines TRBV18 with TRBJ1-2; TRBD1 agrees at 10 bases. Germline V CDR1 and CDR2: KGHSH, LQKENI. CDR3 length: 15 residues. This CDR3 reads CASSPQGQGNNDYTF. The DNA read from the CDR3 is TGTGCCAGCTCACCACAGGGACAGGGGAACAATGAC. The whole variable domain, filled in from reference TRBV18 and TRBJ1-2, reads NAGVMQNPRHLVRRRGQEARLRCSPMKGHSHVYWYRQLPEEGLKFMVYLQKENIIDESGMPKERFSAEFPKEGPSILRIQQVVRGDSAAYFCASSPQGQGNNDYTFGSGTRLTVV.

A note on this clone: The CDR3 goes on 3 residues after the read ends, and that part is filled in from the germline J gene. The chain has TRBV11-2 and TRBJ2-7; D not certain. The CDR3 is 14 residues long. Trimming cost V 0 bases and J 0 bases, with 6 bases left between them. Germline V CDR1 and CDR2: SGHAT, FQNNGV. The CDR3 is CASSLEAYSYEQYF. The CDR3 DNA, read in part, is TGTGCCAGCAGCTTAGAAGCGTACTCCTACGAG. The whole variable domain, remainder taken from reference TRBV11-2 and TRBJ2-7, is EAGVAQSPRYKIIEKRQSVAFWCNPISGHATLYWYQQILGQGPKLLIQFQNNGVVDDSQLPKDRFSAERLKGVDSTLKIQPAKLEDSAVYLCASSLEAYSYEQYFGPGTRLTVT.

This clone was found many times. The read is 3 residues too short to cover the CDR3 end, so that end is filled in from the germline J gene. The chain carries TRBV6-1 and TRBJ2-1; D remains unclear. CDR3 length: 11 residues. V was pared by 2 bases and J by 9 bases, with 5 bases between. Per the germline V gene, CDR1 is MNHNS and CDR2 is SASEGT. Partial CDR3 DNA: TGTGCCAGCAGTGAAATTCGTGAG. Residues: CASSEIRE. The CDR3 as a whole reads CASSEIREQFF.

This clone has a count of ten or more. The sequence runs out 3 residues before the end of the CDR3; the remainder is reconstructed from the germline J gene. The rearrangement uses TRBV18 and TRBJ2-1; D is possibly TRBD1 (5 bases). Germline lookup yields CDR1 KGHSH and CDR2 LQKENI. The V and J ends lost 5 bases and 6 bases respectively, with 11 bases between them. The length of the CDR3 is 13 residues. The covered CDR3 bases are TGTGCCAGCTCATTGGGGCCCCGCAATGAG. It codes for CASSLGPRNE. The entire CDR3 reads CASSLGPRNEQFF.

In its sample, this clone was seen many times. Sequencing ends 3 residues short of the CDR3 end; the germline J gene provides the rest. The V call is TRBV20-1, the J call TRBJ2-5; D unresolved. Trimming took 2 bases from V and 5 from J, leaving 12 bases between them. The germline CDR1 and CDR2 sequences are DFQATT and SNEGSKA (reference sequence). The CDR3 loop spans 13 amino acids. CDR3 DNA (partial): TGCAGTGCTAGAAGGCAACCTTGGGAGACC. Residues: CSARRQPWET. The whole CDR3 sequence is CSARRQPWETQYF.